The 7 T cell receptor beta chains below come from one sample, sequenced in a study of CD8+CD57+ T cells in acquired aplastic anemia. CDR3 and TCR beta VDJ profiling relied on a genomic DNA template. Each CDR3 protein gets one entry after TCRdb re-called the reads with MiXCR. The data show under 500,000 distinct CDR3 sequences, with roughly a third seen just once and roughly 0.8% held by the top ten. Sequencing was done on patients that had shown CD8+CD57+ cell expansion by flow cytometry. Sequencing used sorted CD4+, CD8+, or CD8+CD57+ T cells (not recorded which) from PBMCs. The receptors were gathered from a human donor with aplastic anemia.

In DNA form, the CDR3 reads TGTGCCTGGGACACCCGTCTCTACAATGAGCAGTTCTTC. Its protein is CAWDTRLYNEQFF. The rearrangement links TRBV19 to TRBJ2-1; tentative D call: TRBD1 (6 bases). This CDR3 spans 13 amino acids. V was shortened by 11 bases and J by 3 bases, with 14 bases between the two germline ends. Germline CDR1 reads LNHDA; CDR2 reads SQIVND (reference sequence).

Many counts were recorded for this clonotype. V is TRBV29-1 and J is TRBJ1-1; D perhaps matches TRBD1 (6 bases). CDR3 length: 17 amino acids. Germline CDR1 reads SQVTM; CDR2 reads ANQGSEA. The V end was cut by 4 bases, the J end by 0 bases, with 21 bases between. CDR3 DNA: TGCAGCGTTGGGGGGAGGGGGTTTCCGGACATGAACACTGAAGCTTTCTTT. Translated, it gives CSVGGRGFPDMNTEAFF.

As regards this clonotype: Germline and junction disagree at one end, which may indicate a read error. The V and J genes are TRBV10-3 and TRBJ1-1; 12 positions agree with TRBD1. The germline V gene encodes CDR1 ENHRY and CDR2 SYGVKD. The CDR3 contains 17 residues. CDR3 loop: CAISDRGGQGANTEAFF. The CDR3 nucleotides are TGTGCCATCAGTGATCGGGGGGGACAGGGGGCGAACACTGAAGCCTTCTTT.

The V gene is TRBV27, the J gene TRBJ1-5; D ambiguous. Germline values: CDR1 MNHEY, CDR2 SMNVEV (reference sequence). The CDR3 contains 13 residues. Trimming took off 6 bases at V and 5 bases at J, with 11 bases between the two ends. The CDR3 region is CASSPGVYQPQHF. The CDR3 coding sequence is TGTGCCAGCAGCCCAGGTGTCTATCAGCCCCAGCATTTT.

The chain recombines TRBV9 with TRBJ2-5; a weak D match, TRBD2 (6 bases). The CDR3 loop spans 13 amino acids. V lost 7 bases and J 2 bases, leaving 12 bases between the germline ends. Germline V gene sequence: CDR1 SGDLS, CDR2 YYNGEE. Here the CDR3 DNA reads TGTGCCAGCGGAAGGGACTCGCAAGAGACCCAGTACTTC. It specifies CASGRDSQETQYF.

The CDR3 spells CASSKGSGDQPQHF. As DNA, the CDR3 is TGTGCCAGCTCAAAAGGAAGTGGGGATCAGCCCCAGCATTTT. V is TRBV3-1 and J is TRBJ1-5, with D hard to call. CDR1 LGHDT and CDR2 YNNKEL come from the germline V gene (reference sequence). Trimming removed 8 bases at V and 5 bases at J, with 16 bases between. CDR3 length: 14 residues.

The chain links TRBV12-3 or TRBV12-4 to TRBJ2-1; possibly TRBD2 for D (6 bases). V was pared by 8 bases and J by 6 bases, with 20 bases between. The CDR3 length is 15 residues. For the CDR3, the DNA is TGTGCCAGCCTCCTAGGTGCGGGATGGCGCAATGAGCAGTTCTTC. Protein product: CASLLGAGWRNEQFF.